This entry concerns a single T cell receptor beta chain. The antigen remains undetermined. The junction shows a germline mismatch at one end, possibly a read error. Each patient's relapse followed autologous stem cell transplantation, and brentuximab vedotin exposure varied. The investigators isolated CD8+ T cells from thawed PBMCs using magnetic negative selection. The sample originates from a study of PD-1 blockade in classical Hodgkin lymphoma. Study conclusions and caveats: Reported baseline diversity: healthy donors highest, relapsed/refractory patients lowest. By C4D1, CD4+ diversity increased significantly, especially in complete responders.

Libraries were prepared by immunoSEQ multiplex PCR; TCRdb keeps only in-frame clonotypes and omits some of them. The sample has 25,000 to 30,000 clones, 70% to 90% seen once. The CDR3 runs to 13 residues. Germline lookup yields CDR1 MNHEY and CDR2 SMNVEV (reference sequence). J is TRBJ2-7 and V is TRBV27; D call uncertain. The source was CD8+ T cells from blood, collected at baseline. This TCR was recovered from a human donor with classical Hodgkin lymphoma. CDR3 DNA: TGTGCCAGCAGTTTATACATCCAGCGAGAGCTGTACTTC. Its translation is CASSLYIQRELYF.